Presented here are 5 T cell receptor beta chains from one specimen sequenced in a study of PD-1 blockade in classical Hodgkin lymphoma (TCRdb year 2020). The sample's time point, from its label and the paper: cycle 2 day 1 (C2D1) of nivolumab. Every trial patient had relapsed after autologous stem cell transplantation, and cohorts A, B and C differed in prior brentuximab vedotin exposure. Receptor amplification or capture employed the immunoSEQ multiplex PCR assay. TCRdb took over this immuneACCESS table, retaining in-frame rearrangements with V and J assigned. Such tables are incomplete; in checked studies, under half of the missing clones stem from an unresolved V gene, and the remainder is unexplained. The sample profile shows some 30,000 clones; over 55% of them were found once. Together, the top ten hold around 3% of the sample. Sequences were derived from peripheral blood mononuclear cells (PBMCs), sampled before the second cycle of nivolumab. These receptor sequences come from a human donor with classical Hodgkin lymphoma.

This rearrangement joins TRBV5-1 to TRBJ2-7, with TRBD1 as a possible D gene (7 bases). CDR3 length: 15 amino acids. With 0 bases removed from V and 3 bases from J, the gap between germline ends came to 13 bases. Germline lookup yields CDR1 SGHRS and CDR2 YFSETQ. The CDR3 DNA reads TGCGCCAGCAGCTTGGCGCAGGGGGGATACTACGAGCAGTACTTC. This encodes CASSLAQGGYYEQYF.

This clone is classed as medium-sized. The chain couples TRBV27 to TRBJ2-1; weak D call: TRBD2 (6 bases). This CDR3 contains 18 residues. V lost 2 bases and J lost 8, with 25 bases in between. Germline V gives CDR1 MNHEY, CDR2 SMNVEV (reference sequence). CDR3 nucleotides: TGTGCCAGCAGTTTAAATGTTCGGGGCGGAGGGTGGAGGGATGAGCAGTTCTTC. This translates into CASSLNVRGGGWRDEQFF.

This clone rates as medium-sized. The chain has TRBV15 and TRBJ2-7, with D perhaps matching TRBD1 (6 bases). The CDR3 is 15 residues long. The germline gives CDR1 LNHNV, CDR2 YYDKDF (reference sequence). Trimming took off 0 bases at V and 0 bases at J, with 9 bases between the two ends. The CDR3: CATSRDRGSSYEQYF. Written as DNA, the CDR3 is TGTGCCACCAGCAGAGACAGGGGAAGCTCCTACGAGCAGTACTTC. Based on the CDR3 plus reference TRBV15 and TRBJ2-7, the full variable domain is DAMVIQNPRYQVTQFGKPVTLSCSQTLNHNVMYWYQQKSSQAPKLLFHYYDKDFNNEADTPDNFQSRRPNTSFCFLDIRSPGLGDTAMYLCATSRDRGSSYEQYFGPGTRLTVT.

The CDR3 nucleotides read TGTGCCAGCAGCTTGGCGTCAGGTTATATGAACACTGAAGCTTTCTTT. Translated: CASSLASGYMNTEAFF. J is TRBJ1-1 and V is TRBV5-5; D not certain. Trimming shortened V by 0 bases and J by 0 bases, and 12 bases separated the two germline ends. The germline V gene has CDR1 SGHKS and CDR2 YYEKEE (reference sequence). The CDR3 runs 16 residues.

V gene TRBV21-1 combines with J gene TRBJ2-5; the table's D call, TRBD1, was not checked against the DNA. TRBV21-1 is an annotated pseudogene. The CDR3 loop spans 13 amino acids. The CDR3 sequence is CAGYDRDQETQYF. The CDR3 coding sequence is TGTGCGGGCTATGACAGGGACCAAGAGACCCAGTACTTC.